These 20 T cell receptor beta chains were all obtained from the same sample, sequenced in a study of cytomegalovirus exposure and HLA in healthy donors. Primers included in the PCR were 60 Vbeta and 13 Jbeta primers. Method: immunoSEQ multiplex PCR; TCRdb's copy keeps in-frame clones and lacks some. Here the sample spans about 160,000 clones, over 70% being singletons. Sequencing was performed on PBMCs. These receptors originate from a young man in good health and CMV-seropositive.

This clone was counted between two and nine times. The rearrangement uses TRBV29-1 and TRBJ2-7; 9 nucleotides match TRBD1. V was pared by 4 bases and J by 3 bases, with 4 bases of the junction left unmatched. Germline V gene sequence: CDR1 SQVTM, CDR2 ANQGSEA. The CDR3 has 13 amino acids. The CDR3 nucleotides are TGCAGCGTTGGACAGGGGGGGAACTACGAGCAGTACTTC. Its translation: CSVGQGGNYEQYF.

CDR3 in DNA: TGTGCCAGCTCGACTCGAGCGGGGGGAACCGGGGAGCTGTTTTTT. This encodes CASSTRAGGTGELFF. The chain recombines TRBV18 with TRBJ2-2, with 9 bases identical to TRBD2. This CDR3 is built from 15 residues. From germline, CDR1 is KGHSH and CDR2 LQKENI. Losses at the gene ends were 6 bases for V and 5 bases for J; bases not matched to a gene: 7.

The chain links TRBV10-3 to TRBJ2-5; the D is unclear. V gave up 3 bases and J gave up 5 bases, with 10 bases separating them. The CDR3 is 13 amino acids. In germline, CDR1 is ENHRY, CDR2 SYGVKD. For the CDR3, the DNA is TGTGCCATCAGTGAAAGTTGGGCGGAGACCCAGTACTTC. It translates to CAISESWAETQYF.

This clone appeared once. CDR3 bases: TGTGCCAGCAGTGCCCCGGCAGGGTCAAGGACCTATAATTCACCCCTCCACTTT. Translation gives CASSAPAGSRTYNSPLHF. The chain uses TRBV2 and TRBJ1-6, with D possibly TRBD1 on 5 matching bases. CDR1 and CDR2 from the germline V gene are SNHLY and FYNNEI. Trimming shortened V by 4 bases and J by 2 bases, and 18 bases separated the two germline ends. The CDR3 consists of 18 residues.

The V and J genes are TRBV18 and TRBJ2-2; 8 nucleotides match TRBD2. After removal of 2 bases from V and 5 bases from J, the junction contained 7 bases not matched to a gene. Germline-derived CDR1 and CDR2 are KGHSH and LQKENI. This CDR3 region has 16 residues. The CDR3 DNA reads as TGTGCCAGCTCACCAGGGACTAGTGGTATAACCGGGGAGCTGTTTTTT. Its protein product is CASSPGTSGITGELFF.

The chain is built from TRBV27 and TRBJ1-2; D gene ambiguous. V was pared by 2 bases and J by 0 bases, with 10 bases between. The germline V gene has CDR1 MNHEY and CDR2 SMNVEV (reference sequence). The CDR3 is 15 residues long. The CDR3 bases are TGTGCCAGCAGTTTAAGAGGGATTGCTAACTATGGCTACACCTTC. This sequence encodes CASSLRGIANYGYTF.

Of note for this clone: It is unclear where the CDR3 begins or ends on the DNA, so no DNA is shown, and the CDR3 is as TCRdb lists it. The CDR3: CASSKVASGSTDTQYF. The chain uses TRBV21-1 and TRBJ2-3; the D call TRBD2 from the table was never checked on the DNA. TRBV21-1 counts as a pseudogene. The CDR3 numbers 16 amino acids, ends counted.

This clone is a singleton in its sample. DNA of the CDR3: TGTGCCAGCAGCCCCGGGGCGGGTAGCGGGAGAGGCGAGCAGTACTTC. Its protein product is CASSPGAGSGRGEQYF. This chain links TRBV7-2 with TRBJ2-7, with TRBD2 matching over 9 bases. The CDR3 runs to 16 residues. J was trimmed by 6 bases and V by 5 bases; bases with no gene match: 14. CDR1 is SGHTA, CDR2 FQGNSA, per germline.

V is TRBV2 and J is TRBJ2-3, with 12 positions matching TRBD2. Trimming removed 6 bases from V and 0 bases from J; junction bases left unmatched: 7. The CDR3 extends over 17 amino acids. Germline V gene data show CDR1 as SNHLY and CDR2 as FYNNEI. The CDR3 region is CASSAGLAGGSTDTQYF. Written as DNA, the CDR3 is TGTGCCAGCAGCGCCGGGCTAGCGGGAGGGAGCACAGATACGCAGTATTTT. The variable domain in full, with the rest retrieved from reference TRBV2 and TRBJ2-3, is EPEVTQTPSHQVTQMGQEVILRCVPISNHLYFYWYRQILGQKVEFLVSFYNNEISEKSEIFDDQFSVERPDGSNFTLKIRSTKLEDSAMYFCASSAGLAGGSTDTQYFGPGTRLTVL.

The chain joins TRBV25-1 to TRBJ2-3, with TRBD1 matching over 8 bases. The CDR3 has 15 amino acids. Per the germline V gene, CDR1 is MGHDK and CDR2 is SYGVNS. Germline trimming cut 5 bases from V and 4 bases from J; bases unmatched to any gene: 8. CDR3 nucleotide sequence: TGTGCCAGCAGTTCGCAGGGGGCTATGGCAGATACGCAGTATTTT. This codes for CASSSQGAMADTQYF.

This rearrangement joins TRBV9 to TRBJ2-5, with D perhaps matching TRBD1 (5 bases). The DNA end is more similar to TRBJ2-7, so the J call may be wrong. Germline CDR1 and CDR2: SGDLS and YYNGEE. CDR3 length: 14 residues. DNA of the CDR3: TGTGCCAGCAGCCCGCAGACAGCGACCTACGAGCAGTACTTC. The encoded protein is CASSPQTATYEQYF.

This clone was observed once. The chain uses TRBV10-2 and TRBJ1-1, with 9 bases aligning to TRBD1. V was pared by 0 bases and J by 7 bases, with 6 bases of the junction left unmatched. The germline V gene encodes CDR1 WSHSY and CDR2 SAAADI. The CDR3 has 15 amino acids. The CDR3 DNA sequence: TGCGCCAGCAGTGAGTCGACAGGGGGGTGGAGTGAAGCTTTCTTT. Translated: CASSESTGGWSEAFF.

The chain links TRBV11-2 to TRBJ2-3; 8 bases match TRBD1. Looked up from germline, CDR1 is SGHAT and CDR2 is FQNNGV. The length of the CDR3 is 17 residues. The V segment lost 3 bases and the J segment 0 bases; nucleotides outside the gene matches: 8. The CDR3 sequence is CASSFQDRGISTDTQYF. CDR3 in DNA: TGTGCCAGCAGCTTCCAAGACAGGGGTATTAGCACAGATACGCAGTATTTT.

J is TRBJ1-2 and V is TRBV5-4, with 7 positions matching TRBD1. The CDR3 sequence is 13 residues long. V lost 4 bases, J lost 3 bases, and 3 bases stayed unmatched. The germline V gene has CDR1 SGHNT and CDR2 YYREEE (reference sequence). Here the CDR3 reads CASSRDRDYGYTF. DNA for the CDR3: TGTGCCAGCAGCCGAGACAGGGACTATGGCTACACCTTC.

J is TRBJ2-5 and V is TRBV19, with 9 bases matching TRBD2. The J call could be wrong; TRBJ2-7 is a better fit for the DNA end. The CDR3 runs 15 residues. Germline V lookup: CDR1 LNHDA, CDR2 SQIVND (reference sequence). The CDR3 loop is CASSARGLATYEQYF. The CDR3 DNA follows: TGTGCCAGTAGTGCGAGGGGACTAGCCACCTACGAGCAGTACTTC.

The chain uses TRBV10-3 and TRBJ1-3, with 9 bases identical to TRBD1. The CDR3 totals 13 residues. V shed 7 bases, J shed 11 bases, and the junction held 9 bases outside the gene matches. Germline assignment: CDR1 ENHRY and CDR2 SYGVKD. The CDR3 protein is CAITPLDRGSIYF. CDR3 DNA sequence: TGTGCCATCACCCCCCTGGACAGGGGTTCCATATATTTT.

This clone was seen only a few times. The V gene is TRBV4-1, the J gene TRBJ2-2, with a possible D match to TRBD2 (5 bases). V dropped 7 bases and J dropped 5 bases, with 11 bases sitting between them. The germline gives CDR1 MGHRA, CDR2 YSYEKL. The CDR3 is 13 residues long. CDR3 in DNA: TGCGCCAGCACACACCCGGGGACCGGGGAGCTGTTTTTT. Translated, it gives CASTHPGTGELFF.

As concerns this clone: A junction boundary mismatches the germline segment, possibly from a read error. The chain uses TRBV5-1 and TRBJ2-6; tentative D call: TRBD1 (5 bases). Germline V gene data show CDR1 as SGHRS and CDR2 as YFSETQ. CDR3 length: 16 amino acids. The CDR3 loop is CASSLEGLSGANGLTF. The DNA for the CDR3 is TGCGCCAGCAGCTTGGAAGGGCTCTCTGGGGCCAACGGCCTGACTTTC.

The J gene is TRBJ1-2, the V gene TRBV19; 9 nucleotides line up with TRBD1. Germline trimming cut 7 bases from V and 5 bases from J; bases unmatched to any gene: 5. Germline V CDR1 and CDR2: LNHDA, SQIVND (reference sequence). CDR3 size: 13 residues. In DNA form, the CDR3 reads TGTGCCAGTATCAGCGACAGGGGGTATGGCTACACCTTC. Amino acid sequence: CASISDRGYGYTF.

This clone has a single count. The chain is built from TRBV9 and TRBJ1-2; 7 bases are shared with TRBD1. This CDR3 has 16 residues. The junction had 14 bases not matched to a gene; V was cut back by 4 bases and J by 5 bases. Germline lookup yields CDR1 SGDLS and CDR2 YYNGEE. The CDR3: CASSTSRDSPEYGYTF. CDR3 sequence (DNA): TGTGCCAGCAGCACCTCAAGGGACAGTCCTGAATATGGCTACACCTTC.